This T cell receptor beta chain came from a study of identical twins. Each CDR3 protein is one row after TCRdb ran MiXCR on the 5' RACE reads. The sample includes a few hundred thousand distinct CDR3 sequences, just under 9.5% of them seen just once. Study-wide findings and caveats: In drawing conclusions, the study used cross-sectional statistical analysis and did not follow the same donors.

Germline V lookup: CDR1 MNHEY, CDR2 SMNVEV (reference sequence). The ends lost 7 bases at V and 0 bases at J; junction bases unmatched: 3. The CDR3 has 14 amino acids. A note on this clonotype: Its antigen is unknown.

In addition, the sample was reused for a study of yellow fever vaccine responses in identical twins.

V is TRBV27 and J is TRBJ2-3, with 8 bases matching TRBD2. The sequence derives from a woman in her late teens or twenties in good health. Material: CD8+ T cells sorted from blood. CDR3 region: CASTGGPSTDTQYF. The CDR3 DNA reads TGTGCCAGCACGGGGGGGCCTAGCACAGATACGCAGTATTTT.